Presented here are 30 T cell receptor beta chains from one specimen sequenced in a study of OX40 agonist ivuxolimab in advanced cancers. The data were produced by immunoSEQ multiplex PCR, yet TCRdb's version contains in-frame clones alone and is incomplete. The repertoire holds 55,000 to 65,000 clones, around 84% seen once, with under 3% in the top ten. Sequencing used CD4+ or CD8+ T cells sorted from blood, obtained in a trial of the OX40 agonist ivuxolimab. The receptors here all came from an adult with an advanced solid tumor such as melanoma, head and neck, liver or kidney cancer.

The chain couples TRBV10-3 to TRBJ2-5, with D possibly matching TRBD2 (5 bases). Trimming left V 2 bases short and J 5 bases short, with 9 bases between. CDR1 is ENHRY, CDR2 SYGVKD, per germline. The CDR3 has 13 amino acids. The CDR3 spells CAISEGLGETQYF. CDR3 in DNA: TGTGCCATCAGTGAGGGACTTGGGGAGACCCAGTACTTC.

DNA for the CDR3: TGTGCCAGCAGCTCCTCCTCACCAGATACGCAGTATTTT. Its protein product is CASSSSSPDTQYF. The chain has TRBV7-3 and TRBJ2-3; no reliable D call. The CDR3 is 13 amino acids. Trimming stripped 4 bases from V and 4 bases from J, with 9 bases between. CDR1 is SGHTA, CDR2 FQGTGA, per germline.

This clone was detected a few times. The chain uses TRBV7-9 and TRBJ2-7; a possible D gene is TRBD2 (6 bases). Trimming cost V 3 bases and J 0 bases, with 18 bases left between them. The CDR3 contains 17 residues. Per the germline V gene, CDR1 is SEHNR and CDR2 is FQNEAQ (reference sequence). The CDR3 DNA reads TGTGCCAGCAGCTTTTACAGGTCCTCCGGGAGCTCCTACGAGCAGTACTTC. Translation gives CASSFYRSSGSSYEQYF.

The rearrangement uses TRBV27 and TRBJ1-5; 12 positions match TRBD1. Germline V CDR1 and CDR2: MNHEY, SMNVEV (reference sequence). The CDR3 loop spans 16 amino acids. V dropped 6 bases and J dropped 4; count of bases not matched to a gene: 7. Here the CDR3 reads CASRDGTGGVNQPQHF. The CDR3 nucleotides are TGTGCCAGCAGGGACGGGACAGGGGGCGTGAATCAGCCCCAGCATTTT.

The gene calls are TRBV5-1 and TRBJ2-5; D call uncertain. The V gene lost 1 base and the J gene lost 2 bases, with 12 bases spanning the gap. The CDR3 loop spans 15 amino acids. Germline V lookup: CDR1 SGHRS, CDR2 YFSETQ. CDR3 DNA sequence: TGCGCCAGCAGCTTGCAGTTGCAAAAGCAAGAGACCCAGTACTTC. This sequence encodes CASSLQLQKQETQYF. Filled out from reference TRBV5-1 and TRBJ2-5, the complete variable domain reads KAGVTQTPRYLIKTRGQQVTLSCSPISGHRSVSWYQQTPGQGLQFLFEYFSETQRNKGNFPGRFSGRQFSNSRSEMNVSTLELGDSALYLCASSLQLQKQETQYFGPGTRLLVL.

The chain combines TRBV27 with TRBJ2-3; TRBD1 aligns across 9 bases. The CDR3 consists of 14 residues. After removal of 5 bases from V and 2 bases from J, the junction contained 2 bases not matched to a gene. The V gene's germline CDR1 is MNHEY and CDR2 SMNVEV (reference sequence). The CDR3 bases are TGTGCCAGCAGTAGGACAGGGGACACAGATACGCAGTATTTT. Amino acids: CASSRTGDTDTQYF.

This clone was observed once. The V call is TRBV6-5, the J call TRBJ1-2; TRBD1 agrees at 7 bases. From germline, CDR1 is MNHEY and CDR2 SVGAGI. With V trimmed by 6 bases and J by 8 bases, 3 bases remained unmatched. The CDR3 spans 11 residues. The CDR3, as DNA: TGTGCCAGCAGAGACAGGGAGGGCTACACCTTC. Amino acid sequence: CASRDREGYTF.

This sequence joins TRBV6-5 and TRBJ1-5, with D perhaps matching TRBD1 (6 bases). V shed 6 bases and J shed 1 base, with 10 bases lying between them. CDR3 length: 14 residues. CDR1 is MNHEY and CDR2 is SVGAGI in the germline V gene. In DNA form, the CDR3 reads TGTGCCAGCAGAAGGGACACGAGCAATCAGCCCCAGCATTTT. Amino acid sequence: CASRRDTSNQPQHF.

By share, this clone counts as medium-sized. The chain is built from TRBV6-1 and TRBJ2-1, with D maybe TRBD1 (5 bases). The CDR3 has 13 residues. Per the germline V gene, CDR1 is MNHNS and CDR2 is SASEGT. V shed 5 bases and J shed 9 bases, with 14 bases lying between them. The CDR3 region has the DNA TGTGCCAGCAGTACAAAGGGGTCAAGTGAGCAGTTCTTC. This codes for CASSTKGSSEQFF.

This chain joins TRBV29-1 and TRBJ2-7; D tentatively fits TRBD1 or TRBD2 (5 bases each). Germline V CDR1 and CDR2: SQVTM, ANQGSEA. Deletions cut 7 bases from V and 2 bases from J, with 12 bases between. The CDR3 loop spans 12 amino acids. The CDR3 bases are TGCAGCGCCGGGACGGATGCCTACGAGCAGTACTTC. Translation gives CSAGTDAYEQYF.

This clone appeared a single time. This CDR3 is CASSFGHLGETQYF. DNA for the CDR3: TGTGCCAGCAGTTTCGGCCACCTGGGAGAGACCCAGTACTTC. The rearrangement links TRBV28 to TRBJ2-5; the D is unclear. In germline, CDR1 is MDHEN, CDR2 SYDVKM. Trimming cost V 3 bases and J 4 bases, with 12 bases left between them. CDR3 length: 14 amino acids.

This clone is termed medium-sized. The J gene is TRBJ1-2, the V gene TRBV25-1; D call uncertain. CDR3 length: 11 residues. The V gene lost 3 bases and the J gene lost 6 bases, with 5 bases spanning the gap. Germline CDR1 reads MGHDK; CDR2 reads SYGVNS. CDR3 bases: TGTGCCAGCAGTGAGTACGATGGCTACACCTTC. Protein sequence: CASSEYDGYTF.

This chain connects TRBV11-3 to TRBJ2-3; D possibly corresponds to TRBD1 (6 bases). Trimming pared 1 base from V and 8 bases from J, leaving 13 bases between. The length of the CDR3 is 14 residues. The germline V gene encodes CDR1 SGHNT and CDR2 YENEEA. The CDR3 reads CASSLAGDSGTQYF. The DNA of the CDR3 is TGTGCCAGCAGCTTAGCAGGGGATTCGGGTACGCAGTATTTT.

CDR3 in amino acids: CASSGAGGPLEQYF. CDR3 bases: TGTGCCAGCAGCGGAGCGGGGGGGCCTCTCGAGCAGTACTTC. V and J are TRBV7-2 and TRBJ2-7; TRBD2 matches at 10 bases. There are 14 residues in the CDR3. Germline values: CDR1 SGHTA, CDR2 FQGNSA. V was pared by 5 bases and J by 6 bases, with 7 bases of the junction left unmatched.

CDR3 DNA sequence: TGTGCCAGCACAGGGGATACTGAAGCTTTCTTT. It encodes CASTGDTEAFF. The V and J genes are TRBV6-5 and TRBJ1-1; D perhaps matches TRBD1 (6 bases). The V end lost 7 bases, the J end lost 5 bases, and 8 bases lay between the germline ends. The CDR3 spans 11 residues. Germline CDR1 MNHEY, CDR2 SVGAGI.

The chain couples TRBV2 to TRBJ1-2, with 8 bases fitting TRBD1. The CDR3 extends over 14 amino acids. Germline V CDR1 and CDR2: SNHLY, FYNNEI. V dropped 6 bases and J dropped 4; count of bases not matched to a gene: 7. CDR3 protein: CASSAGQAIYGYTF. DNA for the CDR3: TGTGCCAGCAGCGCGGGACAGGCCATCTATGGCTACACCTTC.

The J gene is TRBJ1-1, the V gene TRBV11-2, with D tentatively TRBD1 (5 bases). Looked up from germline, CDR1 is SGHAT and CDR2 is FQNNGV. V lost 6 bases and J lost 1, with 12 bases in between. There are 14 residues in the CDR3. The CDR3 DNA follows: TGTGCCAGCAGGACGGGACTGAGGAACACTGAAGCTTTCTTT. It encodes CASRTGLRNTEAFF.

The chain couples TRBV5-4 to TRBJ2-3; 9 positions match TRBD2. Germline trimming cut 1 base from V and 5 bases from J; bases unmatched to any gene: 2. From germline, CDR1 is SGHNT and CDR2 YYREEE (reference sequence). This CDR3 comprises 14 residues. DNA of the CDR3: TGTGCCAGCAGCTTGCTAGCGGGGAAAGATACGCAGTATTTT. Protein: CASSLLAGKDTQYF.

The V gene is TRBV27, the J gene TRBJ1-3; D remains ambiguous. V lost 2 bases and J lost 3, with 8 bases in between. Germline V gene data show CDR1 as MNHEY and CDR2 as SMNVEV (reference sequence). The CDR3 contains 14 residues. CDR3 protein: CASSLGWDGNTIYF. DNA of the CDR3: TGTGCCAGCAGTTTAGGGTGGGATGGAAACACCATATATTTT.

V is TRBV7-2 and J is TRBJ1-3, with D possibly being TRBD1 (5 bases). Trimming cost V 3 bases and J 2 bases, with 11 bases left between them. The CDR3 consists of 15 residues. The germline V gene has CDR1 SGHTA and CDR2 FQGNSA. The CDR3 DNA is TGTGCCAGCAGCTTGTCGGGGGTGGCTGGAAACACCATATATTTT. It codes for CASSLSGVAGNTIYF.

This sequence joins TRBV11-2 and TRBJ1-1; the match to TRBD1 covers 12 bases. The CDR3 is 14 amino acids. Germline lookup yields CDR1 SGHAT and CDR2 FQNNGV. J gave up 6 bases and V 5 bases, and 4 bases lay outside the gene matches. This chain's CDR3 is CASSPGQGAAEAFF. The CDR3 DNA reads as TGTGCCAGCAGCCCGGGACAGGGGGCCGCTGAAGCTTTCTTT. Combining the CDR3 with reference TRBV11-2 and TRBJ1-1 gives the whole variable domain EAGVAQSPRYKIIEKRQSVAFWCNPISGHATLYWYQQILGQGPKLLIQFQNNGVVDDSQLPKDRFSAERLKGVDSTLKIQPAKLEDSAVYLCASSPGQGAAEAFFGQGTRLTVV.

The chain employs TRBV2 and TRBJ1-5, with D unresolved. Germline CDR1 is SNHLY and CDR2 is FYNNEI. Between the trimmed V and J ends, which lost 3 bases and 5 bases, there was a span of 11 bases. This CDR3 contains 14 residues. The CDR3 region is CASSDYQEDQPQHF. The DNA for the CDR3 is TGTGCCAGCAGTGATTATCAGGAAGATCAGCCCCAGCATTTT.

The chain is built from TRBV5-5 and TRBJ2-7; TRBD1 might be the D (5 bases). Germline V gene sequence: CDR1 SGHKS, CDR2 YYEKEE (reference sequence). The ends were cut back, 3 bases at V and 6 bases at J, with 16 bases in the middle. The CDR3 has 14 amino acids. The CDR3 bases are TGTGCCAGCAGCTCCCAGGGCCTTATGAGCGAGCAGTACTTC. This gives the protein CASSSQGLMSEQYF.

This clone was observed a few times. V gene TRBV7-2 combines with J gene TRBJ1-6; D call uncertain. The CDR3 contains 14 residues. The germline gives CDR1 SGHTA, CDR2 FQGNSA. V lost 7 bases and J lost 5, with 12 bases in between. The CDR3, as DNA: TGTGCCAGCACCCCCGGACGGAATAATTCACCCCTCCACTTT. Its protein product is CASTPGRNNSPLHF.

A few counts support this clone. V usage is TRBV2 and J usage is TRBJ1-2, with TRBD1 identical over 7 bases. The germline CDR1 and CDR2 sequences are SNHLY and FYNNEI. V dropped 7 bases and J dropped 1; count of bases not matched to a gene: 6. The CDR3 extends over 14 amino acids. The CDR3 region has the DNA TGTGCCAGCACCCCGGGACAGTTTAACTATGGCTACACCTTC. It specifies CASTPGQFNYGYTF.

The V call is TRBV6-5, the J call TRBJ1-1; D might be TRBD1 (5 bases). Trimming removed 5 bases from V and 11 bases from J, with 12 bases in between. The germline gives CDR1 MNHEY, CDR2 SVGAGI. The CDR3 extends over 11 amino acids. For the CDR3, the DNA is TGTGCCAGCAGTGGAATCAGGGAGGCTTTCTTT. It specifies CASSGIREAFF.

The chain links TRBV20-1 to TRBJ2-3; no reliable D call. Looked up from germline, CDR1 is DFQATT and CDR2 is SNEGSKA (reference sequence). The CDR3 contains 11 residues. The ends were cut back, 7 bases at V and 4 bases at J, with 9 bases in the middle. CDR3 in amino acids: CSGEVADTQYF. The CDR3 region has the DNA TGCAGTGGAGAGGTAGCAGATACGCAGTATTTT.

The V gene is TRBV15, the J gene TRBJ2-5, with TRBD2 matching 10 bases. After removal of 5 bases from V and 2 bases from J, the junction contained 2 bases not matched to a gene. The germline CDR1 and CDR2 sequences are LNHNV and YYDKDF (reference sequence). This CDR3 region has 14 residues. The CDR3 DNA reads TGTGCCACCAGCTTGACTAGCGGGCAAGAGACCCAGTACTTC. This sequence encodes CATSLTSGQETQYF.

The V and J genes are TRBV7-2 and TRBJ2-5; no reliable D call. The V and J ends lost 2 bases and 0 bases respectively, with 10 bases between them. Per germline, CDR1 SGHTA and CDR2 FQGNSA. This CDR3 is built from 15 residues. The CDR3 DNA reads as TGTGCCAGCAGCTTAATCGGGCGTTACCAAGAGACCCAGTACTTC. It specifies CASSLIGRYQETQYF. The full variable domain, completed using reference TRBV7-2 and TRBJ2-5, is GAGVSQSPSNKVTEKGKDVELRCDPISGHTALYWYRQSLGQGLEFLIYFQGNSAPDKSGLPSDRFSAERTGGSVSTLTIQRTQQEDSAVYLCASSLIGRYQETQYFGPGTRLLVL.

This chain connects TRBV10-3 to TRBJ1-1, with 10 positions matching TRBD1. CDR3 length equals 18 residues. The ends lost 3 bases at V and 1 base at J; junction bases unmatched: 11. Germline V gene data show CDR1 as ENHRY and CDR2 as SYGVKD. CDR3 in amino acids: CAISDLTGGRLGNTEAFF. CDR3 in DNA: TGTGCCATCAGTGACCTGACAGGGGGCAGACTAGGGAACACTGAAGCTTTCTTT.